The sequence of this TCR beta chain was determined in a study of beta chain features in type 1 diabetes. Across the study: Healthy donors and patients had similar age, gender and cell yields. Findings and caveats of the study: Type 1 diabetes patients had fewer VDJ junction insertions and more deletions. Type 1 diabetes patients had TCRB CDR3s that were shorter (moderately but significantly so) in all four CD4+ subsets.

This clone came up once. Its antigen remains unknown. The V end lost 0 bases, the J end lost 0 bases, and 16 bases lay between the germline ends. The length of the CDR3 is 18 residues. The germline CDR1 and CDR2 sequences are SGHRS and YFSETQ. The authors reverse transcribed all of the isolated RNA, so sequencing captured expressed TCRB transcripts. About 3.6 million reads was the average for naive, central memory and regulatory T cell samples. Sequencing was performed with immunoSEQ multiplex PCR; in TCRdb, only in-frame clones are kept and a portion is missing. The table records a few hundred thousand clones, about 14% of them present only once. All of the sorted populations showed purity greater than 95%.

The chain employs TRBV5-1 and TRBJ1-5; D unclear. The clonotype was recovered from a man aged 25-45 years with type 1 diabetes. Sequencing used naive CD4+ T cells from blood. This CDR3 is CASSLGRINEFSNQPQHF. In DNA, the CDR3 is TGCGCCAGCAGCTTGGGTAGAATTAATGAATTTAGCAATCAGCCCCAGCATTTT.